The rows below give T cell receptor beta chains drawn from one sample of a study of cytomegalovirus exposure and HLA in healthy donors. TCRdb keeps only in-frame clones here, not all; method: immunoSEQ multiplex PCR. The table shows about 140,000 clones, with roughly 78% occurring only once. The sample comprised PBMCs. The receptors were gathered from a man aged 40-49 years in good health and CMV-seropositive. The conserved cysteine and the conserved F or W are not part of the CDR3 here. Clone sizes are given selectively: once, few, many, or a class where the clone is expanded.

abundance: -
j_gene: TRBJ1-1
len: 12
v_gene: TRBV6-5
CDR3aa: ASSWGQAGYEAF

abundance: -
j_gene: TRBJ1-4
len: 9
v_gene: TRBV19
CDR3aa: ATMDREKLF

abundance: -
j_gene: TRBJ2-4
len: 12
v_gene: TRBV6-5
CDR3aa: ASSPIAGVNIQY

abundance: -
j_gene: TRBJ1-6
len: 17
v_gene: TRBV27
CDR3aa: ASSTPGGAGGRGNSPLH

abundance: -
j_gene: TRBJ2-7
len: 12
v_gene: TRBV2
CDR3aa: ASTQDRATYEQY

abundance: -
j_gene: TRBJ1-2
len: 10
v_gene: TRBV6-1
CDR3aa: ASSLSNYGYT

abundance: -
j_gene: TRBJ1-2
len: 10
v_gene: TRBV7-9
CDR3aa: ASSPPGYGYT

abundance: -
j_gene: TRBJ2-2
len: 14
v_gene: TRBV7-3
CDR3aa: ASSLSLAMNTGELF

abundance: -
j_gene: TRBJ1-2
len: 9
v_gene: TRBV29-1
CDR3aa: SAGGGNGYT

abundance: -
j_gene: TRBJ1-2
len: 13
v_gene: TRBV5-1
CDR3aa: ASSLGQGKLAGYT

abundance: few
j_gene: TRBJ1-1
len: 13
v_gene: TRBV11-2
CDR3aa: ASRFDRFSSTEAF

abundance: -
j_gene: TRBJ1-2
len: 11
v_gene: TRBV6-6
CDR3aa: ASSYLAGEGYT

abundance: few
j_gene: TRBJ2-4
len: 14
v_gene: TRBV10-3
CDR3aa: AISAVAGGAKNIQY

abundance: -
j_gene: TRBJ1-2
len: 12
v_gene: TRBV5-1
CDR3aa: ASSPGTAGGGYT

abundance: -
j_gene: TRBJ1-4
len: 12
v_gene: TRBV6-5
CDR3aa: ASRRISTNEKLF

abundance: once
j_gene: TRBJ1-5
len: 13
v_gene: TRBV15
CDR3aa: ATSRDRQGYQPQH

abundance: few
j_gene: TRBJ1-4
len: 12
v_gene: TRBV10-3
CDR3aa: AISGTGGNEKLF

abundance: -
j_gene: TRBJ2-5
len: 12
v_gene: TRBV7-7
CDR3aa: ASSAKRESETQY

abundance: -
j_gene: TRBJ1-2
len: 14
v_gene: TRBV7-9
CDR3aa: ASSWGQHQPDYGYT

abundance: -
j_gene: TRBJ1-1
len: 14
v_gene: TRBV5-1
CDR3aa: ASSPRGGQGNTEAF

abundance: -
j_gene: TRBJ2-3
len: 9
v_gene: TRBV20-1
CDR3aa: SVIYTDTQY

abundance: -
j_gene: TRBJ2-7
len: 11
v_gene: TRBV6-1
CDR3aa: ASLRTANYEQY

abundance: -
j_gene: TRBJ2-5
len: 12
v_gene: TRBV29-1
CDR3aa: SVHPGAAGETQY

abundance: -
j_gene: -
len: 11
v_gene: TRBV4-2
CDR3aa: ASSVGGSYEQY

abundance: -
j_gene: TRBJ2-7
len: 13
v_gene: TRBV5-1
CDR3aa: ASSILTGPTYEQY

abundance: -
j_gene: TRBJ1-1
len: 10
v_gene: TRBV2
CDR3aa: ASRETAGEAF

abundance: few
j_gene: -
len: 13
v_gene: TRBV6-5
CDR3aa: ASSSPGGRVYEQY

abundance: -
j_gene: TRBJ2-7
len: 12
v_gene: TRBV6-1
CDR3aa: ASSLDSLTYEQY

abundance: few
j_gene: TRBJ2-3
len: 12
v_gene: TRBV6-5
CDR3aa: ASKQGHSTDTQY

abundance: -
j_gene: TRBJ1-5
len: 12
v_gene: TRBV5-6
CDR3aa: ASSLIQGGQPQH

abundance: few
j_gene: TRBJ1-5
len: 12
v_gene: TRBV7-9
CDR3aa: ASSPQGDNQPQH

abundance: -
j_gene: TRBJ1-2
len: 13
v_gene: TRBV6-1
CDR3aa: ASSEGQTPLYGYT

abundance: -
j_gene: TRBJ1-1
len: 11
v_gene: TRBV29-1
CDR3aa: SVGIERGTEAF

abundance: -
j_gene: TRBJ2-1
len: 15
v_gene: TRBV10-1
CDR3aa: ASSDLGSPTRANEQF

abundance: once
j_gene: TRBJ1-1
len: 12
v_gene: TRBV30
CDR3aa: AWFDRGLNTEAF

abundance: -
j_gene: TRBJ1-2
len: 13
v_gene: TRBV6-5
CDR3aa: ASTPSGASNYGYT

abundance: -
j_gene: TRBJ2-7
len: 14
v_gene: TRBV7-6
CDR3aa: ASSLEEGEVGYEQY

abundance: -
j_gene: TRBJ1-3
len: 12
v_gene: TRBV5-4
CDR3aa: ASSLDPQMDTIY

abundance: -
j_gene: TRBJ1-3
len: 11
v_gene: TRBV13
CDR3aa: ASSLLSGNTIY

abundance: -
j_gene: TRBJ2-7
len: 11
v_gene: TRBV6-5
CDR3aa: ASSYDEGYEQY

abundance: -
j_gene: TRBJ2-5
len: 13
v_gene: TRBV5-1
CDR3aa: ASSLEGSSEETQY

abundance: once
j_gene: TRBJ2-7
len: 11
v_gene: TRBV28
CDR3aa: ASRTLAGSSQY

abundance: -
j_gene: TRBJ1-1
len: 14
v_gene: TRBV27
CDR3aa: ASSVHGIVANTEAF

abundance: -
j_gene: TRBJ1-3
len: 16
v_gene: TRBV2
CDR3aa: ASSEAPGDYSSGNTIY

abundance: -
j_gene: TRBJ2-5
len: 11
v_gene: TRBV6-5
CDR3aa: ASRGGSGETQY

abundance: -
j_gene: TRBJ2-7
len: 12
v_gene: TRBV25-1
CDR3aa: ASSEYQEPYEQY

abundance: -
j_gene: TRBJ2-7
len: 10
v_gene: TRBV5-1
CDR3aa: ASRRETYEQY

abundance: -
j_gene: TRBJ1-2
len: 10
v_gene: TRBV2
CDR3aa: ASRQEYGGYT